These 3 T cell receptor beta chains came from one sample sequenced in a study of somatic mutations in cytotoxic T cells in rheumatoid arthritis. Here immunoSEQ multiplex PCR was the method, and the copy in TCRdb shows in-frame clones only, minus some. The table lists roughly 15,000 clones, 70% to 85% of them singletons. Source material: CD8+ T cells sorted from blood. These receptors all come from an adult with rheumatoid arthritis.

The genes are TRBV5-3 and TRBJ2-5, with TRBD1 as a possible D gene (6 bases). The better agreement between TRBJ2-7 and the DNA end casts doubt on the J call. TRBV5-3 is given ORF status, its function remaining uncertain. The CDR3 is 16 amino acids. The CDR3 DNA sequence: TGTGCCAGAAGCTTGGCCAGGGGACGGTCATCCTACGAGCAGTACTTC. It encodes CARSLARGRSSYEQYF.

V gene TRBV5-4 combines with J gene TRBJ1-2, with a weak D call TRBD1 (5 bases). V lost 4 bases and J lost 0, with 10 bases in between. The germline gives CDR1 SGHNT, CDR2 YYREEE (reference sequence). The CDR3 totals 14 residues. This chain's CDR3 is CASSPDITNYGYTF. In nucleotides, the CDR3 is TGTGCCAGCAGCCCGGACATCACTAACTATGGCTACACCTTC.

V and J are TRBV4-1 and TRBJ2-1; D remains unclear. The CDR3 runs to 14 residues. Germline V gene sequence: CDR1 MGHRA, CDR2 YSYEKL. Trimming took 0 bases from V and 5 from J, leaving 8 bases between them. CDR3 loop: CASSQDDTNNEQFF. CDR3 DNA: TGCGCCAGCAGCCAAGATGACACCAACAATGAGCAGTTCTTC.